This T cell receptor (beta chain) was recovered during a study of beta chain features in type 1 diabetes. Study-wide results and limits: For cells with high TCR expression, cDNA sequencing could yield over-representation.

Isolated RNA was reverse transcribed in full, so expressed TCRB transcripts were sequenced. TCRdb keeps only in-frame clones here, not all; method: immunoSEQ multiplex PCR. The sample includes fewer than 900,000 clones, around a sixth of them seen just once. One heparinised blood draw averaging around 100 mL was given by each donor. Cell sorting via CD45RO/CCR7/CD25/CD127/CD95/CD27 was performed to obtain CD4+ naive, central memory, regulatory and stem cell-like memory cells. This CDR3 has 15 amino acids. As regards this clone: Its antigen is not known.

The V call is TRBV21-1, the J call TRBJ2-7; the table assigns TRBD2, which was not confirmed against the DNA. TRBV21-1 constitutes a pseudogene. The sample comprised naive CD4+ T cells from blood. This clonotype was obtained from a woman aged 18-30 years in good health. CDR3 sequence: CASSRFCTLSYEQYF. CDR3 in DNA: TGTGCCAGCAGCCGGTTCTGCACCCTATCCTACGAGCAGTACTTC.